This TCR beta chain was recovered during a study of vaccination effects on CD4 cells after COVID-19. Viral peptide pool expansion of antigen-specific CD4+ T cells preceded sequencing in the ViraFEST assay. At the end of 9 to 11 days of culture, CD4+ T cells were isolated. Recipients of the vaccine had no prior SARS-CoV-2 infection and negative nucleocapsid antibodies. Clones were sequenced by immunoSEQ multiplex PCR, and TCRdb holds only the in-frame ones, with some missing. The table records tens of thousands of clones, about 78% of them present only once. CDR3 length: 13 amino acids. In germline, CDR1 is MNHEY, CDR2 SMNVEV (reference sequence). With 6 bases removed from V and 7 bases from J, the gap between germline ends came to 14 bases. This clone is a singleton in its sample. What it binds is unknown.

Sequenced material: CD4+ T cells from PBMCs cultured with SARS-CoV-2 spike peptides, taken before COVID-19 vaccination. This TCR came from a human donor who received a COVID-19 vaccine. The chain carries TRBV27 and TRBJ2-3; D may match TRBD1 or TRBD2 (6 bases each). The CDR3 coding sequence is TGTGCCAGCAGGGCCCGGGGGCCGAATACGCAGTATTTT. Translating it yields CASRARGPNTQYF.